The entry below describes one T cell receptor (beta chain). Its antigen is unknown. These data originate in a study of cytomegalovirus exposure and HLA in healthy donors. PCR used 60 Vbeta primers and 13 Jbeta primers. Data came from immunoSEQ multiplex PCR; TCRdb stores just in-frame clones and leaves some out. The data contain 80,000 to 100,000 clones, under 80% of them singletons. Study conclusions and caveats: Later analysis demonstrated an association between a missense DCLRE1C variant and TCR beta V- and J-gene trimming.

The CDR3 is 15 amino acids. The ends were cut back, 2 bases at V and 1 base at J, with 11 bases in the middle. CDR1 and CDR2 (germline): MNHEY, SMNVEV (reference sequence). This TCR derives from a man aged 50-59 years in good health and CMV-seropositive. The sequenced material came from PBMCs. V and J are TRBV27 and TRBJ1-1; weak D call: TRBD1 (6 bases). CDR3 DNA sequence: TGTGCCAGCAGTTTACAAGAACAGGGGAACACTGAAGCTTTCTTT. Its translation is CASSLQEQGNTEAFF.